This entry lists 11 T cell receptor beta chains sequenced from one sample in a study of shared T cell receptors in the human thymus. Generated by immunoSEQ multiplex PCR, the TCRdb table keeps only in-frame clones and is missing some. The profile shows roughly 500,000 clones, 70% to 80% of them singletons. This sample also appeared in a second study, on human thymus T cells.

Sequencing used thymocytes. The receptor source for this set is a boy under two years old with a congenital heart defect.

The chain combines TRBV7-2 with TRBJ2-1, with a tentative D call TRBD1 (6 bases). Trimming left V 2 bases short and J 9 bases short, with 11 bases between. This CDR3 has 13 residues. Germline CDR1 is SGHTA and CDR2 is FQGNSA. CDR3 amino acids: CASSLLGGGEQFF. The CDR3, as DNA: TGTGCCAGCAGCTTACTTGGGGGCGGTGAGCAGTTCTTC. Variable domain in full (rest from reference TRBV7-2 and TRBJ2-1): GAGVSQSPSNKVTEKGKDVELRCDPISGHTALYWYRQSLGQGLEFLIYFQGNSAPDKSGLPSDRFSAERTGGSVSTLTIQRTQQEDSAVYLCASSLLGGGEQFFGPGTRLTVL.

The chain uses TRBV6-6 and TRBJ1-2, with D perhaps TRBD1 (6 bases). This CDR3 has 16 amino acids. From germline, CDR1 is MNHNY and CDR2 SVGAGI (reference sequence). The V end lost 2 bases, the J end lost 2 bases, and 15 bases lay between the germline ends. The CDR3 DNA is TGTGCCAGCAGTTACGGTGACAGGCCCCACAACTATGGCTACACCTTC. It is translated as CASSYGDRPHNYGYTF.

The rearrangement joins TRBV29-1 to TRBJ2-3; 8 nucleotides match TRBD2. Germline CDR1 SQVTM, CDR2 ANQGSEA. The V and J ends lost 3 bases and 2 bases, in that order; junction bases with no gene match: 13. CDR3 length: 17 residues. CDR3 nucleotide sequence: TGCAGCGTTGAGGTGTCCCCAGCGGGAGAGTACACAGATACGCAGTATTTT. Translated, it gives CSVEVSPAGEYTDTQYF.

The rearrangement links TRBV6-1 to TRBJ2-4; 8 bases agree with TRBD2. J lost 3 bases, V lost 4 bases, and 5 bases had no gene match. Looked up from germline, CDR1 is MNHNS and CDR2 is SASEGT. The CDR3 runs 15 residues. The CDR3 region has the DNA TGTGCCAGCAGTGCTAGCGGGCCTTACAAAAACATTCAGTACTTC. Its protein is CASSASGPYKNIQYF.

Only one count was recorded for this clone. The DNA for the CDR3 is TGTGCCAGCAGCCAGGCGGTGGGACAGCGAACCGGGGAGCTGTTTTTT. This encodes CASSQAVGQRTGELFF. The rearrangement joins TRBV14 to TRBJ2-2, with 7 bases identical to TRBD1. The V and J ends lost 3 bases and 5 bases, in that order; junction bases with no gene match: 9. CDR3 length: 16 residues. The germline CDR1 and CDR2 sequences are SGHDN and FVKESK.

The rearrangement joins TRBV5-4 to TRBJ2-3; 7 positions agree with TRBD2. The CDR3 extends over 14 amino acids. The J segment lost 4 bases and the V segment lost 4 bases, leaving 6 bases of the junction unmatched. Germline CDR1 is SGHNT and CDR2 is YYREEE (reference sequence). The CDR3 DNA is TGTGCCAGCAGCCTTCGGGGAGGGGCAGATACGCAGTATTTT. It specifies CASSLRGGADTQYF.

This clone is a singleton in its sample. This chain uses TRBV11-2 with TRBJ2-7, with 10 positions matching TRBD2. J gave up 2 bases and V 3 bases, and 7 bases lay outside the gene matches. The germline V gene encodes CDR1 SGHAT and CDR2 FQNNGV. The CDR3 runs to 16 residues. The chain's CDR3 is CASSFRAGGPTYEQYF. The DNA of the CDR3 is TGTGCCAGCAGCTTCCGAGCGGGAGGGCCAACCTACGAGCAGTACTTC.

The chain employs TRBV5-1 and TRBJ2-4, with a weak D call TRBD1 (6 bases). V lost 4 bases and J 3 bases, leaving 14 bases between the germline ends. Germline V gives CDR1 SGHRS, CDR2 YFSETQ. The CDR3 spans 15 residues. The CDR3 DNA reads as TGCGCCAGCAGCCCCAGGGGAAAAGACAAAAACATTCAGTACTTC. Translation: CASSPRGKDKNIQYF.

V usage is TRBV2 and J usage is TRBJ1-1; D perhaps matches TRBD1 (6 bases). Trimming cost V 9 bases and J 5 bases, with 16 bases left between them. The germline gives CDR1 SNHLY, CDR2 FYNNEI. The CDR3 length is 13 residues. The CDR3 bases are TGTGCCAGTGCGGACAGCCCGAGGACTGAAGCTTTCTTT. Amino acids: CASADSPRTEAFF.

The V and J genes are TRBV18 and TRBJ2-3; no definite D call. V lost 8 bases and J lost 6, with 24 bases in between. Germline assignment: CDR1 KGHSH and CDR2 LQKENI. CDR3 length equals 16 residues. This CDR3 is CASTPKSSYPPDTQYF. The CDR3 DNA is TGTGCCAGCACCCCGAAGTCGAGTTACCCCCCGGATACGCAGTATTTT.

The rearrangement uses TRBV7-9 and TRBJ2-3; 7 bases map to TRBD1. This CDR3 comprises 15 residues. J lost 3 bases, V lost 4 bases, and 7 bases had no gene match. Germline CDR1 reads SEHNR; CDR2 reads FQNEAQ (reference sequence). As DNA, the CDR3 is TGTGCCAGCAGCTCCGGGACAGTCGTGACAGATACGCAGTATTTT. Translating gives CASSSGTVVTDTQYF.